This TCR beta chain was captured in a study of patients and donors after allogeneic stem cell transplantation. The CDR3 contains 15 residues. The germline V gene encodes CDR1 SGDLS and CDR2 YYNGEE. V dropped 4 bases and J dropped 3 bases, with 14 bases sitting between them. This clonotype occurred a few times. TCRdb processed the RT-PCR reads anew with MiXCR; each CDR3 protein has one entry. Of 400,000 to 500,000 distinct CDR3 sequences in the sample, roughly 17% were seen once. The rearrangement links TRBV9 to TRBJ1-5; D gene uncertain. The origin of this receptor is a human donor who was either an allogeneic HSCT recipient or a stem cell or donor lymphocyte infusion donor (not recorded which). It is not recorded whose cells these are; they may come from a transplant donor. The material sequenced was blood, either unsorted or a sorted T cell fraction (not recorded which). The CDR3 bases are TGTGCCAGCAGCCCTTCAGCGGCCAACAATCAGCCCCAGCATTTT. It codes for CASSPSAANNQPQHF. The full variable domain, rest sourced from reference TRBV9 and TRBJ1-5, is DSGVTQTPKHLITATGQRVTLRCSPRSGDLSVYWYQQSLDQGLQFLIQYYNGEERAKGNILERFSAQQFPDLHSELNLSSLELGDSALYFCASSPSAANNQPQHFGDGTRLSIL.